The clone carrying this T cell receptor (beta chain) was observed a few times. Its specificity is not known. The sample belongs to a study of beta chain features in type 1 diabetes. Findings of the study overall: Across patients, naive, central memory and Treg TCRB repertoires exhibited apparently greater similarity than was observed across healthy donors.

All of the isolated RNA was reverse transcribed, so expressed TCRB transcripts were sequenced. Data came from immunoSEQ multiplex PCR; TCRdb stores just in-frame clones and leaves some out. The sample holds 350,000 to 450,000 clones; approximately 16% are singletons and the top ten take around 0.02%. The TCR sequence derives from a woman younger than 35 in good health. The sample consisted of naive CD4+ T cells from blood.

CDR3 coding DNA: TGCAGCTTCGTAAGGAGAAGCACAGATACGCAGTATTTT. Its protein is CSFVRRSTDTQYF. This chain links TRBV29-1 with TRBJ2-3; D gene unclear. Germline CDR1 and CDR2: SQVTM and ANQGSEA. Trimming removed 8 bases from V and 0 bases from J, with 12 bases in between. This CDR3 is built from 13 residues.